The sequence of this TCR beta chain was determined in a study of CD4+ T cells in melanoma. Generated by immunoSEQ multiplex PCR, the TCRdb table keeps only in-frame clones and is missing some. The sample lists about 11,000 clones, roughly three quarters occurring once. Study-wide points: A reported correlation linked neoantigen-specific CD4+ T cells to CD8+, macrophage and B cell function. Reportedly, melanoma neoantigen-specific CD4+ T cells showed varied differentiation states.

V lost 1 base and J lost 5, with 8 bases in between. Germline values: CDR1 SQVTM, CDR2 ANQGSEA. This CDR3 comprises 12 residues. There are a few counts of this clone. Its antigen is currently unknown. V usage is TRBV29-1 and J usage is TRBJ2-5; D unclear. The clonotype originates from a human donor with melanoma. The source material was cells from a culture (not recorded whether cultured in vitro). CDR3 sequence (DNA): TGCAGCGTTGAAGCACAGACGGAGACCCAGTACTTC. As protein: CSVEAQTETQYF.